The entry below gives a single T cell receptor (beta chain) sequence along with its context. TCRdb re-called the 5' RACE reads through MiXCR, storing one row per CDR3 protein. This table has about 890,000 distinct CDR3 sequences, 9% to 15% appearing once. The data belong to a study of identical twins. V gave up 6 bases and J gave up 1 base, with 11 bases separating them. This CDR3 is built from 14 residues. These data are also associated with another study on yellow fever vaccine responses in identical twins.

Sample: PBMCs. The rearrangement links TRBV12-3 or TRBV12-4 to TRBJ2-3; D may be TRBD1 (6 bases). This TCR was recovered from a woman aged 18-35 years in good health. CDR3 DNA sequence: TGTGCCAGCAGGTACAGGGTTGGCACAGATACGCAGTATTTT. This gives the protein CASRYRVGTDTQYF.